Below, 3 T cell receptor beta chains from the same sample are listed, as sequenced in a study of T cells after yellow fever vaccination. TCRdb fed the 5' RACE reads into MiXCR, producing one record per CDR3 protein. The sample holds 400,000 to 650,000 distinct CDR3 sequences, about a fifth seen once. Here the sequenced sample was PBMCs, taken roughly 20 days after the first yellow fever vaccination. These TCRs come from a man between 18 and 35 years old who received the YFV17D yellow fever vaccine.

V and J are TRBV2 and TRBJ1-1, with a possible D match to TRBD1 (5 bases). The V and J ends lost 8 bases and 0 bases respectively, with 10 bases between them. The CDR3 has 13 residues. The V gene's germline CDR1 is SNHLY and CDR2 FYNNEI. The CDR3 region is CASEQALNTEAFF. CDR3 sequence (DNA): TGTGCCAGCGAACAGGCCCTGAACACTGAAGCTTTCTTT.

This clonotype was recorded a few times. The chain links TRBV20-1 to TRBJ2-5; TRBD1 is a possible D gene (5 bases). This CDR3 has 13 amino acids. Deletions cut 0 bases from V and 3 bases from J, with 8 bases between. Germline-derived CDR1 and CDR2 are DFQATT and SNEGSKA (reference sequence). The CDR3 loop reads CSARDPGKETQYF. CDR3 coding DNA: TGCAGTGCTAGAGATCCAGGGAAAGAGACCCAGTACTTC.

The chain employs TRBV6-2 or TRBV6-3 and TRBJ2-6; the D gene is possibly TRBD1 (5 bases). Germline-derived CDR1 and CDR2 are MNHEY and SVGEGT. Trimming took 4 bases from V and 4 from J, leaving 11 bases between them. The CDR3 sequence is 15 residues long. CDR3 nucleotide sequence: TGTGCCAGCAGTTTCCAGGGAACCGGGGCCAACGTCCTGACTTTC. It is translated as CASSFQGTGANVLTF.